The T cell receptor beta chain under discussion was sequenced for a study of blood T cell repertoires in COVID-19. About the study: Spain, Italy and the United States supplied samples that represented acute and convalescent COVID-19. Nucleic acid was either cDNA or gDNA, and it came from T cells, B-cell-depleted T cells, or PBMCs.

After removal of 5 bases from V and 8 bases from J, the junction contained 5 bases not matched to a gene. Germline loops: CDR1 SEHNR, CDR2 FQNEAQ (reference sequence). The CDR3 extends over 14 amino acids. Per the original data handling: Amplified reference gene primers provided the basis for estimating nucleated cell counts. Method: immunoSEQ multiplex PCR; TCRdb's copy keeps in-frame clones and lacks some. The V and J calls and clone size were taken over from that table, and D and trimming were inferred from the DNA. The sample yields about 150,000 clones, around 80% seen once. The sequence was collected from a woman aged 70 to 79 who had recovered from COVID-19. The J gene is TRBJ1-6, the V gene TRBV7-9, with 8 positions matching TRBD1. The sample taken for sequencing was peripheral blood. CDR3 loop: CASSRGQDDSPLHF. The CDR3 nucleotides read TGTGCCAGCAGCCGGGGACAGGACGATTCACCCCTCCACTTT.